Listed below are T cell receptor beta chains from one sample, sequenced in a study of T cell changes during pregnancy in multiple sclerosis. Profiling relied on immunoSEQ multiplex PCR, and the TCRdb table lists in-frame clones only, not all of them. The sample records about 80,000 clones, around 92% being singletons. The starting material was peripheral blood, obtained before pregnancy. Receptors originate from a female donor with multiple sclerosis, enrolled in a pregnancy study. CDR3s include the opening cysteine and the closing phenylalanine or tryptophan. Fields, in order: V gene, clone size, D gene, J gene, CDR3 DNA, CDR3 protein. D genes are given only for firm matches. The listing skips clone size in some rows; elsewhere it reads once, few, many or a size class.

v_gene: TRBV27; abundance: -; d_gene: TRBD1; j_gene: TRBJ2-7; CDR3nt: TGTGCCAGCAGTTGGGACAGGGGAAACTACGAGCAGTACTTC; CDR3aa: CASSWDRGNYEQYF
v_gene: TRBV5-1; abundance: once; d_gene: -; j_gene: TRBJ2-4; CDR3nt: TGCGCCAGCAGCTTGGCTGGACAGGAGGGCATTCAGTACTTC; CDR3aa: CASSLAGQEGIQYF
v_gene: TRBV15; abundance: once; d_gene: TRBD2; j_gene: TRBJ2-1; CDR3nt: TGTGCCACCAGCAGAGTAGCGGGAGGTGAGCAGTTCTTC; CDR3aa: CATSRVAGGEQFF
v_gene: TRBV30; abundance: -; d_gene: TRBD2; j_gene: TRBJ2-1; CDR3nt: TGTGCCTGGCTTCCCACTAGCGGGAGGGACAATGAGCAGTTCTTC; CDR3aa: CAWLPTSGRDNEQFF
v_gene: TRBV2; abundance: -; d_gene: TRBD1; j_gene: TRBJ2-1; CDR3nt: TGTGCCAGCAGTGACCCCTCAAGGACAGGGGTGGGTGAGCAGTTCTTC; CDR3aa: CASSDPSRTGVGEQFF
v_gene: TRBV28; abundance: -; d_gene: TRBD2; j_gene: TRBJ2-3; CDR3nt: TGTGCCAGCAGTTACCCTAGCGGGAGCACAGATACGCAGTATTTT; CDR3aa: CASSYPSGSTDTQYF
v_gene: TRBV6-5; abundance: -; d_gene: TRBD2; j_gene: TRBJ2-1; CDR3nt: TGTGCCAGCAGTTCGACTAGCGGGAGACACAATGAGCAGTTCTTC; CDR3aa: CASSSTSGRHNEQFF
v_gene: TRBV5-8; abundance: -; d_gene: -; j_gene: TRBJ2-1; CDR3nt: TGTGCCAGCACACCACAGGGAAGCTCCTACAATGAGCAGTTCTTC; CDR3aa: CASTPQGSSYNEQFF
v_gene: TRBV11-1; abundance: -; d_gene: -; j_gene: TRBJ2-7; CDR3nt: TGTGCCAGCAGCACGAGCTCCTACGAGCAGTACTTC; CDR3aa: CASSTSSYEQYF
v_gene: TRBV20-1; abundance: few; d_gene: -; j_gene: TRBJ1-1; CDR3nt: -; CDR3aa: CSASVGTGTDF
v_gene: TRBV13; abundance: -; d_gene: -; j_gene: TRBJ2-3; CDR3nt: TGTGCCAGCAGCTTACCCGGCACAGATACGCAGTATTTT; CDR3aa: CASSLPGTDTQYF
v_gene: TRBV15; abundance: -; d_gene: -; j_gene: TRBJ1-1; CDR3nt: TGTGCCACCAGCAGCAAGCGGAACACTGAAGCTTTCTTT; CDR3aa: CATSSKRNTEAFF
v_gene: TRBV5-6; abundance: -; d_gene: TRBD1; j_gene: TRBJ2-1; CDR3nt: TGTGCCAGCAGCTTAGGGGGCAGTGGGCATGAGCAGTTCTTC; CDR3aa: CASSLGGSGHEQFF
v_gene: TRBV30; abundance: -; d_gene: -; j_gene: TRBJ2-6; CDR3nt: TGTGCCTGGACTTCTGGGGCCAACGTCCTGACTTTC; CDR3aa: CAWTSGANVLTF
v_gene: TRBV6-5; abundance: -; d_gene: -; j_gene: TRBJ1-1; CDR3nt: TGTGCCAGCAGTTACGAGGCAGGGCGAGACACTGAAGCTTTCTTT; CDR3aa: CASSYEAGRDTEAFF
v_gene: TRBV18; abundance: -; d_gene: -; j_gene: TRBJ2-7; CDR3nt: TGTGCCAGCTCACCCCGGGGAGTAAGTGAGCAGTACTTC; CDR3aa: CASSPRGVSEQYF
v_gene: TRBV30; abundance: -; d_gene: -; j_gene: TRBJ2-7; CDR3nt: TGTGCCTGGAGTGCTCGGGTGGGGCACGAGCAGTACTTC; CDR3aa: CAWSARVGHEQYF
v_gene: TRBV6-1; abundance: -; d_gene: -; j_gene: TRBJ1-5; CDR3nt: TGTGCCAGCAGTGATCCGTTTAGCAATCAGCCCCAGCATTTT; CDR3aa: CASSDPFSNQPQHF
v_gene: TRBV28; abundance: -; d_gene: -; j_gene: TRBJ2-1; CDR3nt: TGTGCCAGCAGTTTTTCCAGGGGCTACAATGAGCAGTTCTTC; CDR3aa: CASSFSRGYNEQFF
v_gene: TRBV28; abundance: once; d_gene: -; j_gene: TRBJ2-3; CDR3nt: TGTGCCAGCAGTTTATATTTCCGCAGTACAAGAAGCGTGGGAGATACGCAGTATTTT; CDR3aa: CASSLYFRSTRSVGDTQYF
v_gene: TRBV11-2; abundance: -; d_gene: TRBD2; j_gene: TRBJ2-1; CDR3nt: TGTGCCAGCACCCTACTAGCGGGAGGAAGGAATGAGCAGTTCTTC; CDR3aa: CASTLLAGGRNEQFF
v_gene: TRBV4-2; abundance: once; d_gene: -; j_gene: TRBJ2-1; CDR3nt: TGTGCCAGCAGCCAAGAGACTAGTCTGAGCTCCTACAATGAGCAGTTCTTC; CDR3aa: CASSQETSLSSYNEQFF
v_gene: TRBV27; abundance: -; d_gene: TRBD1; j_gene: TRBJ2-7; CDR3nt: TGTGCCAGCAGTACCCCGGGACAGGGGATCGCCTACGAGCAGTACTTC; CDR3aa: CASSTPGQGIAYEQYF
v_gene: TRBV6-6; abundance: -; d_gene: TRBD1; j_gene: TRBJ2-7; CDR3nt: TGTGCCAGCAGTTCTCGACAGGGGGTATCCTACGAGCAGTACTTC; CDR3aa: CASSSRQGVSYEQYF
v_gene: TRBV30; abundance: few; d_gene: -; j_gene: TRBJ1-1; CDR3nt: TGTGCCTGGAAGCCGGGGGAAGCTTTCTTT; CDR3aa: CAWKPGEAFF
v_gene: TRBV7-2; abundance: -; d_gene: TRBD2; j_gene: TRBJ2-3; CDR3nt: TGTGCCAGCAGCTGGTGGACTAGCGCAGATACGCAGTATTTT; CDR3aa: CASSWWTSADTQYF
v_gene: TRBV6-5; abundance: -; d_gene: TRBD1; j_gene: TRBJ2-1; CDR3nt: TGTGCCAGCAGTTACGGACAGGGCGGTGAGCAGTTCTTC; CDR3aa: CASSYGQGGEQFF
v_gene: TRBV9; abundance: -; d_gene: -; j_gene: TRBJ2-2; CDR3nt: TGTGCCAGCAGCTTCCCCGGCGGCCACGGGGAGCTGTTTTTT; CDR3aa: CASSFPGGHGELFF